The 23 T cell receptor beta chains given below trace back to one sample, sequenced in a study of T cell changes during pregnancy in multiple sclerosis. Generated by immunoSEQ multiplex PCR, the TCRdb table keeps only in-frame clones and is missing some. Counted here are some 45,000 clones, more than 85% occurring once; the ten biggest clones make up nearly 2%. The sequences come from CD4+ T cells from peripheral blood mononuclear cells, collected after pregnancy. The receptors originated from a female donor in good health, enrolled as a control in a pregnancy study.

The J gene is TRBJ2-3, the V gene TRBV7-9; D is unresolved. Per the germline V gene, CDR1 is SEHNR and CDR2 is FQNEAQ (reference sequence). The CDR3 runs 15 residues. Trimming stripped 0 bases from V and 6 bases from J, with 13 bases between. The CDR3 loop is CASSLALNLVDTQYF. The CDR3 DNA follows: TGTGCCAGCAGCTTAGCCCTCAATCTAGTGGATACGCAGTATTTT.

V and J are TRBV7-8 and TRBJ2-1; 12 bases agree with TRBD2. The trim removed 1 base at V and 2 bases at J, leaving 9 bases unmatched. CDR1 is SGHVS, CDR2 FQNEAQ, per germline. The CDR3 loop spans 19 amino acids. The CDR3 loop is CASSLGRTLAGGPYNEQFF. The CDR3 DNA reads TGTGCCAGCAGCTTAGGAAGGACTCTAGCGGGGGGGCCCTACAATGAGCAGTTCTTC.

The chain joins TRBV15 to TRBJ1-4; 8 bases are shared with TRBD1. CDR1 and CDR2 (germline): LNHNV, YYDKDF (reference sequence). Trimming at V came to 0 bases and at J to 8 bases, leaving 8 bases not matched to a gene. This CDR3 has 16 amino acids. The CDR3 reads CATSRDGQGRNEKLFF. In DNA form, the CDR3 reads TGTGCCACCAGCAGAGACGGACAGGGAAGGAACGAAAAACTGTTTTTT.

The chain has TRBV28 and TRBJ2-7, with D perhaps TRBD1 (5 bases). The CDR3 contains 15 residues. With 5 bases removed from V and 5 bases from J, the gap between germline ends came to 19 bases. CDR1 is MDHEN, CDR2 SYDVKM, per germline. CDR3 residues: CASSIPFGRANEQYF. The DNA for the CDR3 is TGTGCCAGCAGTATACCTTTTGGCAGGGCGAACGAGCAGTACTTC.

V usage is TRBV7-9 and J usage is TRBJ2-1; 9 bases map to TRBD1. This CDR3 has 15 residues. Germline CDR1 is SEHNR and CDR2 is FQNEAQ (reference sequence). Trimming removed 5 bases from V and 4 bases from J; junction bases left unmatched: 6. Here the CDR3 reads CASSATGGFYNEQFF. DNA for the CDR3: TGTGCCAGCAGCGCTACAGGGGGCTTTTACAATGAGCAGTTCTTC.

This clone has only a few counts. The chain is built from TRBV28 and TRBJ1-1; D is possibly TRBD1 (6 bases). This CDR3 region has 15 residues. Germline loops: CDR1 MDHEN, CDR2 SYDVKM. V was cut by 1 base and J by 9 bases, with 18 bases left in between. CDR3 sequence: CASSLSGSQGTKAFF. The CDR3 bases are TGTGCCAGCAGTTTATCTGGATCACAGGGAACGAAAGCTTTCTTT.

This clone was recorded only once. The chain is built from TRBV19 and TRBJ2-4; 13 bases are shared with TRBD2. The CDR3 runs 17 residues. Germline values: CDR1 LNHDA, CDR2 SQIVND (reference sequence). J was trimmed by 5 bases and V by 5 bases; bases with no gene match: 9. The CDR3 sequence is CASSLRLAGGLENIQYF. The CDR3 DNA reads TGTGCCAGTAGTCTACGACTAGCGGGGGGACTGGAAAACATTCAGTACTTC.

The rearrangement uses TRBV19 and TRBJ2-1; 11 positions match TRBD2. CDR1 and CDR2 (germline): LNHDA, SQIVND (reference sequence). Trimming at V came to 4 bases and at J to 8 bases, leaving 1 base not matched to a gene. The CDR3 has 13 residues. This CDR3 reads CASSRGLADEQFF. The CDR3, as DNA: TGTGCCAGTAGTAGGGGACTAGCGGATGAGCAGTTCTTC.

This clone was seen a single time. The chain joins TRBV7-2 to TRBJ2-5, with 7 positions matching TRBD2. CDR3 size: 16 residues. The ends lost 5 bases at V and 5 bases at J; junction bases unmatched: 14. Germline V gene data show CDR1 as SGHTA and CDR2 as FQGNSA. CDR3 DNA sequence: TGTGCCAGCAGCCAAAACCGAGCGGGGCCCTGGGAGACCCAGTACTTC. Translating it yields CASSQNRAGPWETQYF.

V is TRBV11-3 and J is TRBJ1-1; D might be TRBD1 (5 bases). The germline V gene has CDR1 SGHNT and CDR2 YENEEA. The CDR3 totals 13 residues. The V and J ends lost 3 bases and 5 bases respectively, with 10 bases between them. The CDR3 is CASSLTRQTEAFF. In DNA, the CDR3 is TGTGCCAGCAGCTTGACGCGACAGACTGAAGCTTTCTTT.

The gene calls are TRBV30 and TRBJ1-4; 7 bases line up with TRBD1. Germline V gene sequence: CDR1 GTSNPN, CDR2 SVGIG (reference sequence). This CDR3 comprises 17 residues. Unmatched junction bases numbered 15, after V lost 0 bases and J lost 8 bases. CDR3 region: CAWSVVRVRGGDEKLFF. The CDR3 nucleotides read TGTGCCTGGAGTGTAGTTAGAGTGAGAGGGGGCGACGAAAAACTGTTTTTT.

The chain employs TRBV29-1 and TRBJ2-3, with 7 positions matching TRBD1. Germline V gene data show CDR1 as SQVTM and CDR2 as ANQGSEA. With 4 bases clipped from V and 2 bases from J, the junction kept 6 bases outside the gene matches. The CDR3 is 14 residues long. The CDR3 region is CSVGVGTATDTQYF. CDR3 sequence (DNA): TGCAGCGTTGGGGTCGGGACAGCCACAGATACGCAGTATTTT.

The rearrangement joins TRBV10-3 to TRBJ2-3; possibly TRBD2 for D (5 bases). CDR1 is ENHRY and CDR2 is SYGVKD in the germline V gene. The CDR3 loop spans 13 amino acids. V was pared by 8 bases and J by 3 bases, with 12 bases between. DNA of the CDR3: TGTGCCATCGGAGCGGAGTCGACAGATACGCAGTATTTT. As protein: CAIGAESTDTQYF.

The chain recombines TRBV28 with TRBJ1-4; D not certain. Germline CDR1 is MDHEN and CDR2 is SYDVKM. The CDR3 runs to 14 residues. The V end lost 6 bases, the J end lost 8 bases, and 16 bases lay between the germline ends. CDR3 protein: CASRGGGVGEKLFF. CDR3 DNA sequence: TGTGCCAGCAGGGGCGGCGGGGTGGGCGAAAAACTGTTTTTT.

To note about this clone: A junction boundary mismatches the germline segment, possibly from a read error. The chain carries TRBV6-1 and TRBJ1-2; 12 nucleotides agree with TRBD1. The CDR3 loop spans 15 amino acids. Germline V gene sequence: CDR1 MNHNS, CDR2 SASEGT. The CDR3 bases are TGTGCCAGCAGGGAAGGGACAGGGGGCTCACAAGGCTACACCTTC. This codes for CASREGTGGSQGYTF.

The chain is built from TRBV18 and TRBJ2-7; 9 bases are a match to TRBD1. Trimming cost V 5 bases and J 6 bases; bases outside gene matches: 8. This CDR3 spans 14 amino acids. Per the germline V gene, CDR1 is KGHSH and CDR2 is LQKENI. The DNA of the CDR3 is TGTGCCAGCTCAACAGGGACAGGGACAGGCGAGCAGTACTTC. This sequence encodes CASSTGTGTGEQYF.

The chain has TRBV19 and TRBJ1-5; TRBD1 agrees at 9 bases. J was trimmed by 5 bases and V by 8 bases; bases with no gene match: 7. Germline V gene data show CDR1 as LNHDA and CDR2 as SQIVND (reference sequence). This CDR3 region has 14 residues. CDR3 in DNA: TGTGCCAGTGAGCTGGGACAGGGCCATCAGCCCCAGCATTTT. Translation gives CASELGQGHQPQHF.

The chain uses TRBV11-2 and TRBJ2-3, with D maybe TRBD2 (6 bases). The length of the CDR3 is 15 residues. Germline V lookup: CDR1 SGHAT, CDR2 FQNNGV. Trimming removed 0 bases from V and 2 bases from J, with 9 bases in between. DNA for the CDR3: TGTGCCAGCAGCTTAGAGTGGGAGGACACAGATACGCAGTATTTT. Its translation is CASSLEWEDTDTQYF. Full variable domain (outside the CDR3, taken from reference TRBV11-2 and TRBJ2-3): EAGVAQSPRYKIIEKRQSVAFWCNPISGHATLYWYQQILGQGPKLLIQFQNNGVVDDSQLPKDRFSAERLKGVDSTLKIQPAKLEDSAVYLCASSLEWEDTDTQYFGPGTRLTVL.

This clone was found once. The chain is built from TRBV19 and TRBJ1-5, with D possibly TRBD1 on 5 matching bases. This CDR3 contains 16 residues. Deletions cut 5 bases from V and 1 base from J, with 15 bases between. Germline V lookup: CDR1 LNHDA, CDR2 SQIVND (reference sequence). For the CDR3, the DNA is TGTGCCAGTAGTGCCCAGGGTGGAGTAAGCAATCAGCCCCAGCATTTT. Amino acid sequence: CASSAQGGVSNQPQHF.

The V and J genes are TRBV6-4 and TRBJ2-7, with a tentative D call TRBD1 (5 bases). The CDR3 is made up of 16 amino acids. V lost 0 bases and J 3 bases, leaving 15 bases between the germline ends. Germline values: CDR1 MRHNA, CDR2 SNTAGT. The DNA of the CDR3 is TGTGCCAGCAGTGACTCGTGGCAGGGTGTGGGCTACGAGCAGTACTTC. This sequence encodes CASSDSWQGVGYEQYF.

This clone was recorded once. J is TRBJ2-3 and V is TRBV29-1; D is possibly TRBD2 (5 bases). V lost 7 bases to trimming and J lost 1 base, with 15 bases between them. There are 14 residues in the CDR3. Germline CDR1 reads SQVTM; CDR2 reads ANQGSEA. The chain's CDR3 is CSARRGIGTDTQYF. The CDR3 DNA reads TGCAGCGCCCGCCGGGGAATTGGCACAGATACGCAGTATTTT.

This chain links TRBV30 with TRBJ2-5; no firm D call. The germline CDR1 and CDR2 sequences are GTSNPN and SVGIG (reference sequence). The CDR3 loop spans 12 amino acids. V was trimmed by 5 bases and J by 5 bases, leaving 12 bases between them. The CDR3 DNA reads TGTGCCTGGCTCCTACCCGGTGAGACCCAGTACTTC. It specifies CAWLLPGETQYF.

V gene TRBV11-3 combines with J gene TRBJ1-1; D call uncertain. This CDR3 comprises 13 residues. Germline loops: CDR1 SGHNT, CDR2 YENEEA. Trimming took 1 base from V and 0 from J, leaving 3 bases between them. DNA of the CDR3: TGTGCCAGCAGCTTAGGTATGAACACTGAAGCTTTCTTT. Protein sequence: CASSLGMNTEAFF.